The T cell receptor beta chain under discussion was sequenced for a study of blood T cell repertoires in COVID-19. TCRdb keeps only in-frame clones here, not all; method: immunoSEQ multiplex PCR. The top ten hold about 5.5% of the sample, which has fewer than 200,000 clones, approximately 82% seen once. Trimming cost V 1 base and J 10 bases, with 17 bases left between them. Germline V CDR1 and CDR2: SGHTA, FQGNSA. CDR3 length: 16 residues. Sequenced material: PBMCs or T cells enriched from blood (not recorded which). This TCR derives from an older woman with acute COVID-19. This sequence joins TRBV7-2 and TRBJ1-6, with D possibly TRBD1 on 6 matching bases. The CDR3 nucleotides read TGTGCCAGCAGCTTAGTCCCCAGGGGATTGTGGTCACCCCTCCACTTT. Translation: CASSLVPRGLWSPLHF. Supplemented by reference TRBV7-2 and TRBJ1-6, the full variable domain reads GAGVSQSPSNKVTEKGKDVELRCDPISGHTALYWYRQSLGQGLEFLIYFQGNSAPDKSGLPSDRFSAERTGGSVSTLTIQRTQQEDSAVYLCASSLVPRGLWSPLHFGNGTRLTVT.